This T cell receptor beta chain was profiled in a study of molecular identifiers for immune sequencing clone quantification. Details on this clonotype: A much larger clone differs by one base, so this may be a read error.

With 10%, 30% or 50% of RNA, about 20,000 to 1,000,000 naive CD8 T cells were sequenced. Sorting was used to obtain naive CD8 T cells (CD8+CD4-CCR7+CD45RA+). Making the bulk TCR libraries relied on previously described methods and listed TCR primers. TCRdb processed the PCR reads anew with MiXCR; each CDR3 protein has one entry. The sample carries more than 95,000 distinct CDR3 sequences, more than 20% recorded once. Sequenced: naive CD8+ T cells from blood, with Jurkat cell RNA spiked in. The subset: FACS-sorted CD8+CD4-CCR7+CD45RA+ naive T cells. The TCR comes from a human donor in good health. Some libraries in this study had Jurkat cell RNA spiked in.

The CDR3 here is CASVSDGSYEQYF. The CDR3 nucleotides read TGTGCCAGCGTGTCCGACGGCTCCTACGAGCAGTACTTC. The rearrangement links TRBV6-2 or TRBV6-3 to TRBJ2-7; D gene uncertain. This CDR3 has 13 residues. The germline V and J ends were trimmed by 8 bases and 0 bases, with 11 bases remaining between them. Germline V gives CDR1 MNHEY, CDR2 SVGEGT.